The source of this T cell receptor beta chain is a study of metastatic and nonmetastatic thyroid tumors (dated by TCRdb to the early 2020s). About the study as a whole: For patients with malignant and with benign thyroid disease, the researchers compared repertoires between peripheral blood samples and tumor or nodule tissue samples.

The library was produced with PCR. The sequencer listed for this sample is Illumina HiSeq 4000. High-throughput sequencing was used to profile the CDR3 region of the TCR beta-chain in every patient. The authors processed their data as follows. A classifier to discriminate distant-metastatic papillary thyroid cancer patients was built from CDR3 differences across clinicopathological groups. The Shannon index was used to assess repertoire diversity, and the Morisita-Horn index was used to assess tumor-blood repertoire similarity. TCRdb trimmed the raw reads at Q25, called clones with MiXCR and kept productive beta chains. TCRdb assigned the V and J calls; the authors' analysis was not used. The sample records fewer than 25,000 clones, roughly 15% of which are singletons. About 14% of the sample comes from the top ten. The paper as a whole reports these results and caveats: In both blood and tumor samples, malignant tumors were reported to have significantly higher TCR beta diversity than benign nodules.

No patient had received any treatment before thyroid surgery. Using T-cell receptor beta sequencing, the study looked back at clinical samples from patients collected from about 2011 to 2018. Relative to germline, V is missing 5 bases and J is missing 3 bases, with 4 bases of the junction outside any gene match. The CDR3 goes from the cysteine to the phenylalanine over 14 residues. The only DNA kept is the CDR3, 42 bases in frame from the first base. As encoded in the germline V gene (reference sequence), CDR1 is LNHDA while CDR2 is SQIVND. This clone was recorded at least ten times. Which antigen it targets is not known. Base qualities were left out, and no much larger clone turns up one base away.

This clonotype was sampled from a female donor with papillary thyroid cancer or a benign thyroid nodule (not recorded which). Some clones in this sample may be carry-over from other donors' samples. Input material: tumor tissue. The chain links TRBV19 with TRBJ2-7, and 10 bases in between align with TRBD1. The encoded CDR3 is CASSVTGGGYEQYF. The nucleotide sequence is TGTGCCAGTAGTGTGACAGGGGGCGGCTACGAGCAGTACTTC.